This T cell receptor (beta chain) stems from a study of regulatory T cells in long-lasting Graves disease. The ends lost 1 base at V and 5 bases at J; junction bases unmatched: 3. From germline, CDR1 is MNHEY and CDR2 SMNVEV (reference sequence). The CDR3 runs to 15 residues. Time point described: newly diagnosed GD, antithyroid drugs for less than 3 months. PBMC-derived RNA was used for the TCR library. Construction of TCR beta libraries relied on iRepertoire HTBI primers and on Arm-PCR targeting CDR3 regions. TCRdb ran MiXCR on the multiplex PCR reads and lists one entry per CDR3 protein. The table records about 450,000 distinct CDR3 sequences, less than 15% of them present only once. The sample was also reused in another study, on T cells in Graves' hyperthyroidism and ophthalmopathy.

The TCR was taken from a woman in her fifties or sixties with Graves disease. The chain links TRBV27 to TRBJ1-5; 9 bases align to TRBD1. The sample here was peripheral blood mononuclear cells (PBMCs), taken at new diagnosis, from a patient treated with antithyroid drugs. The CDR3: CASSLLQGADQPQHF. The CDR3 coding sequence is TGTGCCAGCAGTTTATTACAGGGGGCGGATCAGCCCCAGCATTTT.